Listed here are 27 T cell receptor beta chains from one sample, sequenced in a study of read filtering for tumor transcriptome and immune sequencing. From 300 to 450 ng of RNA, a library with molecular barcoded alpha/delta and beta/gamma adaptors was made. MiXCR, applied by TCRdb to the reads, yields one record per CDR3 protein. Altogether about 23,000 distinct CDR3 sequences are present, roughly 15% being singletons, with the ten largest covering about 70%. The sample taken for sequencing was a population of CD138-negative cells sorted from bone marrow. The origin of the receptors is a donor aged 40 or over with multiple myeloma.

V and J are TRBV18 and TRBJ2-1, with unresolved D. The germline gives CDR1 KGHSH, CDR2 LQKENI. The CDR3 has 14 amino acids. Trimming removed 2 bases at V and 1 base at J, with 6 bases between. The CDR3 loop is CASSPGRSYNEQFF. The CDR3, as DNA: TGTGCCAGCTCACCAGGTCGATCCTACAATGAGCAGTTCTTC. The whole variable domain, filled in from reference TRBV18 and TRBJ2-1, reads NAGVMQNPRHLVRRRGQEARLRCSPMKGHSHVYWYRQLPEEGLKFMVYLQKENIIDESGMPKERFSAEFPKEGPSILRIQQVVRGDSAAYFCASSPGRSYNEQFFGPGTRLTVL.

In its sample, this clonotype was seen many times. The J gene is TRBJ1-5, the V gene TRBV24-1, with 7 bases fitting TRBD1. J was trimmed by 4 bases and V by 9 bases; bases with no gene match: 5. Germline V gives CDR1 KGHDR, CDR2 SFDVKD. The CDR3 has 13 amino acids. CDR3 nucleotide sequence: TGTGCCACCGGGGGGACAGATAATCAGCCCCAGCATTTT. This gives the protein CATGGTDNQPQHF.

A remark on this clonotype: Germline and junction disagree at one end, which may indicate a read error. The rearrangement joins TRBV11-2 to TRBJ2-1; 7 bases are a match to TRBD2. The CDR3 loop spans 16 amino acids. Germline V gene lookup returns CDR1 SGHAT and CDR2 FQNNGV. Here the CDR3 reads CASSSPSGSSYNGQFF. For the CDR3, the DNA is TGTGCCAGCAGCTCCCCTAGCGGAAGCTCCTACAATGGGCAGTTCTTC.

This clonotype was found many times. V is TRBV4-1 and J is TRBJ1-1, with D maybe TRBD1 (6 bases). CDR1 and CDR2 (germline): MGHRA, YSYEKL. CDR3 length equals 17 residues. The V and J ends lost 1 base and 5 bases respectively, with 20 bases between them. CDR3 in DNA: TGCGCCAGCAGCCAAGGGAACAGGGTAGGGAGTCGGACTGAAGCTTTCTTT. Encoded protein: CASSQGNRVGSRTEAFF.

Comment on this clonotype: Relative to the germline gene, one junction end is altered; a read error may explain this. The chain links TRBV12-3 or TRBV12-4 to TRBJ1-1; D ambiguous. This CDR3 contains 14 residues. The CDR3 bases are TGTGCCAGCAGTTTTAGGTCTAAGAACACTAAAGCTTTCTTT. It encodes CASSFRSKNTKAFF.

As concerns this clonotype: This may be a read error, as it is one base from a much larger clone. The chain is built from TRBV6-5 and TRBJ2-3; TRBD2 aligns across 8 bases. The CDR3 length is 15 residues. CDR1 and CDR2 (germline): MNHEY, SVGAGI. Unmatched junction bases numbered 11, after V lost 7 bases and J lost 5 bases. The CDR3: CASTPGGCYGDTQYF. The CDR3 nucleotides read TGTGCCAGCACCCCGGGGGGGTGTTATGGAGATACGCAGTATTTT.

This clonotype was detected many times. The chain recombines TRBV18 with TRBJ2-1; D assignment may be TRBD1 or TRBD2 (5 bases each). Germline CDR1 reads KGHSH; CDR2 reads LQKENI. This CDR3 comprises 14 residues. Trimming took 5 bases from V and 5 from J, leaving 13 bases between them. The CDR3 DNA is TGTGCCAGCTCAAGACCGGGACCCAACAATGAGCAGTTCTTC. This translates into CASSRPGPNNEQFF.

In this sample, this clonotype turned up a few times. The chain carries TRBV28 and TRBJ2-7; D not certain. CDR3 length equals 13 residues. Germline V gene sequence: CDR1 MDHEN, CDR2 SYDVKM. Trimming removed 7 bases at V and 2 bases at J, with 12 bases between. DNA for the CDR3: TGTGCCAGCACCTTCAACGGACCCTACGAGCAGTACTTC. Encoded protein: CASTFNGPYEQYF.

With regard to this clonotype: This is likely an artifact of a read error, given a far larger clone one base away. The chain uses TRBV4-1 and TRBJ2-1; no firm D call. From germline, CDR1 is MGHRA and CDR2 YSYEKL. This CDR3 region has 14 residues. Here the CDR3 DNA reads TGTGCCAGCAGCCAAGACCAGACTGGCAATGAGCAGTTCTTC. This gives the protein CASSQDQTGNEQFF.

This clonotype was seen at least ten times. The rearrangement uses TRBV27 and TRBJ2-7, with TRBD1 as a possible D gene (5 bases). Trimming took off 7 bases at V and 1 base at J, with 14 bases between the two ends. The CDR3 consists of 14 residues. Germline loops: CDR1 MNHEY, CDR2 SMNVEV (reference sequence). The CDR3 region has the DNA TGTGCCAGCACGCCAACAGGCTGGTCCTACGAGCAGTACTTC. Translating gives CASTPTGWSYEQYF.

This clonotype was seen more than once but under ten times. This rearrangement joins TRBV6-6 to TRBJ2-7; D is unclear. Germline V lookup: CDR1 MNHNY, CDR2 SVGAGI (reference sequence). With 2 bases removed from V and 1 base from J, the gap between germline ends came to 6 bases. The CDR3 sequence is 13 residues long. The CDR3 DNA sequence: TGTGCCAGCAGTTACCCCGAGTCCTACGAGCAGTACTTC. It specifies CASSYPESYEQYF.

The CDR3 DNA follows: TGCAGTGCTAGTGTTCTAGCGGAGCTCAATGAGCAGTTCTTC. This codes for CSASVLAELNEQFF. This chain uses TRBV20-1 with TRBJ2-1; 7 nucleotides align to TRBD2. This CDR3 is 14 amino acids long. V shed 3 bases and J 6 bases; nucleotides not matched to a gene: 8. Germline V gene data show CDR1 as DFQATT and CDR2 as SNEGSKA (reference sequence).

The sample holds many counts of this clonotype. The chain combines TRBV11-2 with TRBJ2-1, with 11 bases matching TRBD2. CDR3 length equals 17 residues. CDR1 is SGHAT, CDR2 FQNNGV, per germline. The V gene end was trimmed by 0 bases and the J gene end by 12 bases; junction bases not matched to a gene: 13. Here the CDR3 DNA reads TGTGCCAGCAGCTTAGACCCCGGGACTAGCGGACTACACGGGCAGTTCTTC. Its translation is CASSLDPGTSGLHGQFF. Variable domain in full (rest from reference TRBV11-2 and TRBJ2-1): EAGVAQSPRYKIIEKRQSVAFWCNPISGHATLYWYQQILGQGPKLLIQFQNNGVVDDSQLPKDRFSAERLKGVDSTLKIQPAKLEDSAVYLCASSLDPGTSGLHGQFFGPGTRLTVL.

This sequence joins TRBV20-1 and TRBJ1-1, with D perhaps matching TRBD1 (5 bases). The CDR3 consists of 16 residues. Per the germline V gene, CDR1 is DFQATT and CDR2 is SNEGSKA (reference sequence). Trimming removed 5 bases from V and 2 bases from J, with 21 bases in between. CDR3 nucleotides: TGCAGTGCTCCACGGAGGGAAGGGGTTGGAAACACTGAAGCTTTCTTT. This translates into CSAPRREGVGNTEAFF.

Only a few counts were recorded for this clonotype. Since no conserved phenylalanine or tryptophan closes the CDR3, a read error is the likely cause. The V and J genes are TRBV18 and TRBJ2-1; 7 positions match TRBD1. V was pared by 3 bases and J by 1 base, with 6 bases of the junction left unmatched. Germline CDR1 reads KGHSH; CDR2 reads LQKENI. This CDR3 contains 16 residues. The CDR3, as DNA: TGTGCCAGCTCACCCGCGGAGACAGGGTCCTACAATGAGCAGTTCCTC. Its translation: CASSPAETGSYNEQFL.

This clonotype was picked up a small number of times. The genes are TRBV28 and TRBJ2-1; tentatively, D is TRBD2 (5 bases). This CDR3 has 15 residues. V was shortened by 6 bases and J by 0 bases, with 12 bases between the two germline ends. Germline V gene lookup returns CDR1 MDHEN and CDR2 SYDVKM. CDR3 DNA sequence: TGTGCCAGCAGCCCCTCGGGGAACTCCTACAATGAGCAGTTCTTC. Protein: CASSPSGNSYNEQFF.

There are many counts of this clonotype. V gene TRBV20-1 combines with J gene TRBJ2-2; D might be TRBD2 (6 bases). V was shortened by 3 bases and J by 6 bases, with 11 bases between the two germline ends. This CDR3 has 13 residues. Germline CDR1 and CDR2: DFQATT and SNEGSKA (reference sequence). Here the CDR3 DNA reads TGCAGTGCTAGGCCGGGAGAAGCCGGGGAGCTGTTTTTT. Protein sequence: CSARPGEAGELFF.

In its sample, this clonotype was seen once. A much more abundant neighbour one base away suggests this may be a read error. The gene calls are TRBV6-6 and TRBJ2-3; D perhaps matches TRBD1 (6 bases). The CDR3 extends over 14 amino acids. Per the germline V gene, CDR1 is MNHNY and CDR2 is SVGAGI (reference sequence). The CDR3 region is CASSPAGAGDTLYF. In DNA form, the CDR3 reads TGTGCCAGCAGTCCGGCAGGGGCCGGCGATACGCTGTATTTT.

In its sample, this clonotype was seen many times. The rearrangement joins TRBV9 to TRBJ2-5; no reliable D call. CDR3 size: 13 residues. Trimming left V 2 bases short and J 1 base short, with 6 bases between. Germline CDR1 reads SGDLS; CDR2 reads YYNGEE. CDR3 region: CASSVASQETQYF. CDR3 DNA: TGTGCCAGCAGCGTGGCTAGCCAAGAGACCCAGTACTTC.

Many counts were recorded for this clonotype. The chain employs TRBV6-5 and TRBJ2-7; D may be TRBD2 (6 bases). Germline assignment: CDR1 MNHEY and CDR2 SVGAGI. This CDR3 contains 13 residues. Between the trimmed V and J ends, which lost 6 bases and 2 bases, there was a span of 11 bases. This CDR3 reads CASSGSSPYEQYF. CDR3 bases: TGTGCCAGCAGCGGGAGCAGCCCCTACGAGCAGTACTTC.

A word on this clonotype: This likely stems from a read error, as it lies one base from a far larger clone. The J gene is TRBJ2-3, the V gene TRBV7-2; 8 nucleotides match TRBD2. Unmatched junction bases numbered 7, after V lost 5 bases and J lost 3 bases. Germline lookup yields CDR1 SGHTA and CDR2 FQGNSA. The CDR3 has 15 residues. CDR3 DNA sequence: TGTGCCAGCAGCACTAGCGGAGCTTTAACAGATACGCAGTATTTT. Its translation is CASSTSGALTDTQYF.

This clonotype was seen repeatedly, ten times or more. CDR3 sequence: CASSQKTGSLYEQYF. The CDR3 region has the DNA TGTGCCAGCAGCCAAAAAACAGGGTCGCTCTACGAGCAGTACTTC. The rearrangement links TRBV14 to TRBJ2-7; D is possibly TRBD1 (6 bases). Looked up from germline, CDR1 is SGHDN and CDR2 is FVKESK. The CDR3 covers 15 residues. The V end was cut by 2 bases, the J end by 3 bases, with 14 bases between.

This clonotype came up a few times. This rearrangement joins TRBV2 to TRBJ2-3; D unresolved. In germline, CDR1 is SNHLY, CDR2 FYNNEI. The V end was cut by 1 base, the J end by 5 bases, with 10 bases between. The CDR3 extends over 14 amino acids. The CDR3 bases are TGTGCCAGCAGTGAAGATTCTACTCAAGATACGCAGTATTTT. Its protein product is CASSEDSTQDTQYF.

At least ten counts were recorded for this clonotype. This chain uses TRBV20-1 with TRBJ2-1, with 8 nucleotides matching TRBD2. CDR1 and CDR2 from the germline V gene are DFQATT and SNEGSKA (reference sequence). V shed 2 bases, J shed 6 bases, and the junction held 15 bases outside the gene matches. This CDR3 contains 17 residues. CDR3 sequence: CSARSASGWLEGNEQFF. In DNA form, the CDR3 reads TGCAGTGCTAGAAGTGCTAGCGGGTGGCTGGAGGGCAATGAGCAGTTCTTC.

Ten or more counts support this clonotype. This chain connects TRBV11-2 to TRBJ2-7, with D perhaps assigned TRBD1 or TRBD2 (5 bases each). Germline values: CDR1 SGHAT, CDR2 FQNNGV. There are 14 residues in the CDR3. V was clipped by 1 base and J by 6 bases, with 13 bases between them. CDR3 protein: CASSLGLAGSEQYF. The CDR3 bases are TGTGCCAGCAGCTTAGGATTAGCAGGGAGCGAGCAGTACTTC.

The gene calls are TRBV10-2 and TRBJ2-2; D possibly corresponds to TRBD1 (6 bases). The CDR3 sequence is 15 residues long. Trimming took off 8 bases at V and 0 bases at J, with 13 bases between the two ends. Germline CDR1 and CDR2: WSHSY and SAAADI. CDR3 sequence (DNA): TGCGCCAGCCAAGTAGGGACAACGAACACCGGGGAGCTGTTTTTT. Translated, it gives CASQVGTTNTGELFF.

Note on this clonotype: This may be a read error: a much more frequent sequence differs by one nucleotide. For the CDR3, the DNA is TGCAGTGCCTTATGGGCCCCCCCGAACACCGGGGAGCTGTTTTTT. This gives the protein CSALWAPPNTGELFF. The chain uses TRBV20-1 and TRBJ2-2; no reliable D call. CDR3 size: 15 residues. The germline CDR1 and CDR2 sequences are DFQATT and SNEGSKA (reference sequence). V dropped 6 bases and J dropped 0 bases, with 14 bases sitting between them.